Listed here is a single T cell receptor beta chain. The entry originates in a study of blood T cell repertoires in COVID-19. The CDR3 runs to 13 residues. The V end lost 7 bases, the J end lost 1 base, and 13 bases lay between the germline ends. The germline CDR1 and CDR2 sequences are SQVTM and ANQGSEA. Data came from immunoSEQ multiplex PCR; TCRdb stores just in-frame clones and leaves some out. The repertoire includes approximately 100,000 clones, approximately 90% of them detected once, and about 1% sits in the top ten. The chain joins TRBV29-1 to TRBJ1-2, with D maybe TRBD1 (6 bases). The sequenced material came from peripheral blood. This TCR derives from a man between 60 and 75 years old with acute or convalescent COVID-19. This chain's CDR3 is CSARQAINYGYTF. In DNA, the CDR3 is TGCAGCGCGCGACAGGCGATTAACTATGGCTACACCTTC.